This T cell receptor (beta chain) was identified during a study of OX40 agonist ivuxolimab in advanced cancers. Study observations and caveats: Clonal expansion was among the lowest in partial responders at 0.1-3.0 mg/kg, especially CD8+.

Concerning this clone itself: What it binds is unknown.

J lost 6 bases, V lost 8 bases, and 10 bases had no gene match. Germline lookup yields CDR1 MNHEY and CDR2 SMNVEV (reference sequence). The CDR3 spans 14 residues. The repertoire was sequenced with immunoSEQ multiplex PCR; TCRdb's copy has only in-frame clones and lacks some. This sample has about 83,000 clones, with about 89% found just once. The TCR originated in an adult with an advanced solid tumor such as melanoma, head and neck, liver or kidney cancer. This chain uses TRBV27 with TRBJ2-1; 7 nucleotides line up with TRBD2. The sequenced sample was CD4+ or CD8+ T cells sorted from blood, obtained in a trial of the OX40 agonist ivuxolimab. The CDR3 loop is CASSIRLASNEQFF. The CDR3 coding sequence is TGTGCCAGCTCGATCCGACTAGCCAGCAATGAGCAGTTCTTC.